This T cell receptor (beta chain) was sequenced during a study of T-cell reconstitution after alpha-beta-depleted transplantation in children. Study results and caveats: Reported findings indicate that, about two months after transplant, alpha-beta T cells came from several hundred expanded clones, which were derived from non-depleted graft cells. A year post-transplant, T-cell counts and diversity derived mostly from newly produced T cells.

This sample's TCRbeta library carried unique molecular identifier barcodes. In TCRdb, the PCR reads were re-called with MiXCR into one record per CDR3 protein. The table has about 980,000 distinct CDR3 sequences, 25% to 35% seen once. As for this clonotype: Its antigen remains unknown.

This CDR3 is built from 16 residues. CDR1 and CDR2 from the germline V gene are KGHSH and LQKENI. Trimming removed 3 bases from V and 2 bases from J, with 16 bases in between. The starting material was PBMCs, mostly from graft donor cells, obtained 360 days after TCRalphabeta/CD19-depleted stem cell transplant. This receptor was identified in a boy younger than two who had a stem cell transplant for SCID, so the T cells may come from the graft donor. The chain is built from TRBV18 and TRBJ2-5; D is possibly TRBD2 (6 bases). The CDR3 is CASSPGLLNKQETQYF. CDR3 sequence (DNA): TGTGCCAGCTCACCGGGACTCCTGAATAAACAAGAGACCCAGTACTTC.